The 8 T cell receptor beta chains in this list originate from one sample, sequenced in a study of OX40 agonist ivuxolimab in advanced cancers. Repertoires were generated with immunoSEQ multiplex PCR, while TCRdb's copy carries only in-frame clones and drops some. The data contain tens of thousands of clones, around 88% of them singletons. Sample: CD4+ or CD8+ T cells sorted from blood, taken in a trial of the OX40 agonist ivuxolimab. Source of these receptors: an adult with an advanced solid tumor such as melanoma, head and neck, liver or kidney cancer.

The chain joins TRBV5-1 to TRBJ2-1, with 8 bases identical to TRBD1. This CDR3 spans 17 amino acids. CDR1 and CDR2 (germline): SGHRS, YFSETQ. V lost 4 bases and J lost 3; bases outside the gene matches: 12. CDR3 nucleotides: TGCGCCAGCAGCGCGGAAAAGGACAGGGCCTTCTACAATGAGCAGTTCTTC. Amino acid sequence: CASSAEKDRAFYNEQFF.

This clone appeared once. This sequence joins TRBV4-2 and TRBJ1-2; D is uncertain. CDR1 and CDR2 (germline): LGHNA, YNFKEQ. The ends were cut back, 0 bases at V and 6 bases at J, with 11 bases in the middle. This CDR3 is 14 amino acids long. The CDR3 nucleotides read TGTGCCAGCAGCCAAGATGAAGGTGAGAATGGCTACACCTTC. It translates to CASSQDEGENGYTF.

V gene TRBV2 combines with J gene TRBJ2-7; TRBD1 matches 9 bases. After removal of 4 bases from V and 5 bases from J, the junction contained 9 bases not matched to a gene. The CDR3 has 15 amino acids. In germline, CDR1 is SNHLY, CDR2 FYNNEI. The CDR3 here is CASSGAGTGINEQYF. The CDR3 bases are TGTGCCAGCAGTGGAGCGGGGACAGGGATCAACGAGCAGTACTTC. Combining the CDR3 with reference TRBV2 and TRBJ2-7 gives the whole variable domain EPEVTQTPSHQVTQMGQEVILRCVPISNHLYFYWYRQILGQKVEFLVSFYNNEISEKSEIFDDQFSVERPDGSNFTLKIRSTKLEDSAMYFCASSGAGTGINEQYFGPGTRLTVT.

The V and J genes are TRBV11-2 and TRBJ1-2; a possible D gene is TRBD1 (5 bases). Germline CDR1 SGHAT, CDR2 FQNNGV. V shed 6 bases and J shed 4 bases, with 12 bases lying between them. The CDR3 runs 13 residues. The CDR3 protein is CASRQRGAYGYTF. CDR3 bases: TGTGCCAGCAGGCAGAGGGGCGCCTATGGCTACACCTTC.

V usage is TRBV18 and J usage is TRBJ2-1; D gene unclear. The CDR3 loop spans 12 amino acids. From germline, CDR1 is KGHSH and CDR2 LQKENI. Deletions cut 2 bases from V and 8 bases from J, with 7 bases between. The CDR3 here is CASSPATDEQFF. The CDR3 DNA reads TGTGCCAGCTCACCAGCAACTGATGAGCAGTTCTTC.

The V gene is TRBV18, the J gene TRBJ2-1; TRBD2 might be the D (5 bases). The CDR3 is 15 residues long. Trimming stripped 1 base from V and 1 base from J, with 8 bases between. Germline lookup yields CDR1 KGHSH and CDR2 LQKENI. In DNA, the CDR3 is TGTGCCAGCTCACCACGCGAGGGATCCTACAATGAGCAGTTCTTC. Its translation is CASSPREGSYNEQFF.

The rearrangement joins TRBV27 to TRBJ1-4; weak D call: TRBD1 (5 bases). The CDR3 contains 14 residues. Trimming stripped 6 bases from V and 5 bases from J, with 13 bases between. Germline V CDR1 and CDR2: MNHEY, SMNVEV (reference sequence). CDR3 sequence (DNA): TGTGCCAGCAGATCGACAGAGGGAAATGAAAAACTGTTTTTT. Amino acids: CASRSTEGNEKLFF.

This chain connects TRBV6-5 to TRBJ1-1; D gene ambiguous. CDR1 is MNHEY, CDR2 SVGAGI, per germline. The CDR3 runs to 13 residues. Trimming stripped 2 bases from V and 8 bases from J, with 12 bases between. The CDR3 is CASSYNMQKEAFF. DNA for the CDR3: TGTGCCAGCAGTTACAACATGCAAAAAGAAGCTTTCTTT.